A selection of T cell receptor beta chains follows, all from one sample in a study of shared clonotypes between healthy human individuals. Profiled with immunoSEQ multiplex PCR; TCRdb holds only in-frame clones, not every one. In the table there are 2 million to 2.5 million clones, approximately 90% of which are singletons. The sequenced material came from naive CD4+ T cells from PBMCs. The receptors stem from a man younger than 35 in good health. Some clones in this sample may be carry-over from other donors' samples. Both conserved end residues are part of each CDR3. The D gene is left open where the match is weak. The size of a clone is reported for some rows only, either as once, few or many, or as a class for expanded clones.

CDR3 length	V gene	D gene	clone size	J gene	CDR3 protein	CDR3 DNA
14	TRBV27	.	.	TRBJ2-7	CASGTGLRGYEQYF	TGTGCCAGCGGTACGGGGCTTCGGGGCTACGAGCAGTACTTC
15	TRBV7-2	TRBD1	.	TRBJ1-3	CASSAQQGAGNTIYF	TGTGCCAGCAGCGCCCAACAGGGGGCTGGAAACACCATATATTTT
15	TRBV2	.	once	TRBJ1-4	CASSRPEATNEKLFF	TGTGCCAGCAGTAGGCCAGAGGCAACTAATGAAAAACTGTTTTTT
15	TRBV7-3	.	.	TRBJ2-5	CASSLSGTGDETQYF	TGTGCCAGCAGTTTATCGGGGACGGGAGACGAGACCCAGTACTTC
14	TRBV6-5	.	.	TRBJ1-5	CASTPPGSNQPQHF	TGTGCCAGCACCCCCCCCGGAAGCAATCAGCCCCAGCATTTT
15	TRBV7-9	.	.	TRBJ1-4	CASSLRLGEDEKLFF	TGTGCCAGCAGCTTAAGACTTGGGGAGGATGAAAAACTGTTTTTT
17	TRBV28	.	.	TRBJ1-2	CASSPAPPGHGDYGYTF	TGTGCCAGCAGCCCCGCCCCTCCGGGACACGGGGACTATGGCTACACCTTC
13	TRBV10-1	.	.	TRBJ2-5	CASSVRIQETQYF	TGCGCCAGCAGTGTAAGGATCCAAGAGACCCAGTACTTC
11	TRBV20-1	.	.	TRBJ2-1	CSAEARGEQFF	TGCAGTGCCGAGGCGCGTGGTGAGCAGTTCTTC
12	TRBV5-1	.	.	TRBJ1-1	CASSLGKGEAFF	TGCGCCAGCAGCTTGGGGAAAGGTGAAGCTTTCTTT
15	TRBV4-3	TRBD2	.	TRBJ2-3	CASSQLRGFPDTQYF	TGCGCCAGCAGCCAACTGCGGGGGTTCCCAGATACGCAGTATTTT
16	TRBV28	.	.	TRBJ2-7	CASSSTGTPTPYEQYF	TGTGCCAGCAGTTCGACCGGGACACCGACACCCTACGAGCAGTACTTC
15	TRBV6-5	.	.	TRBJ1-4	CASRSVRGINEKLFF	TGTGCCAGCAGATCCGTGCGAGGGATCAATGAAAAACTGTTTTTT
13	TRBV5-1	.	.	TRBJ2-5	CASSLTGLETQYF	TGCGCCAGCAGCTTGACAGGGCTAGAGACCCAGTACTTC
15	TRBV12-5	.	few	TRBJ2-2	CASGAGTPNTGELFF	TGTGCTAGTGGAGCCGGGACTCCCAACACCGGGGAGCTGTTTTTT
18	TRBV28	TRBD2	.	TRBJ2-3	CASRGGILAGGGADTQYF	TGTGCCAGCAGGGGAGGGATCCTAGCGGGAGGGGGGGCAGATACGCAGTATTTT
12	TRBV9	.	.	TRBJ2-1	CASSKVYNEQFF	TGTGCCAGCAGCAAGGTCTACAATGAGCAGTTCTTC
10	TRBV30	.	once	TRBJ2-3	CAWRLDTQYF	TGTGCCTGGAGATTGGATACGCAGTATTTT
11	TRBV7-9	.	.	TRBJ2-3	CASSPQDTQYF	TGTGCCAGCAGCCCCCAAGATACGCAGTATTTT
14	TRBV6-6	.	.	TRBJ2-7	CASSYSTGAYEQYF	TGTGCCAGCAGTTACTCGACGGGAGCCTACGAGCAGTACTTC
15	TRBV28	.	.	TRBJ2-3	CASSFGAGAAGTQYF	TGTGCCAGCAGTTTTGGTGCGGGGGCAGCGGGTACGCAGTATTTT
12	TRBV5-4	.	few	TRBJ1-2	CASSRDVYGYTF	TGTGCCAGCAGCCGGGACGTCTATGGCTACACCTTC
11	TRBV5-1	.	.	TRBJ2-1	CASSDTGVQFF	TGCGCCAGCAGCGACACGGGAGTGCAGTTCTTC
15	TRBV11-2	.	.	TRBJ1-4	CASSFAPEINEKLFF	TGTGCCAGCAGCTTTGCCCCCGAGATTAATGAAAAACTGTTTTTT
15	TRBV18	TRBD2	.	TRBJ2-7	CASSARERGSYEQYF	TGTGCCAGCTCAGCGCGGGAGCGGGGGTCCTACGAGCAGTACTTC
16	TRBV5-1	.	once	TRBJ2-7	CASSFRSQGSSYEQYF	TGCGCCAGCAGCTTTCGGTCCCAGGGGAGCTCCTACGAGCAGTACTTC
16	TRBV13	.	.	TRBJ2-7	CASSFRSGTTLGEQYF	TGTGCCAGCAGCTTTCGGTCCGGGACCACTTTGGGCGAGCAGTACTTC
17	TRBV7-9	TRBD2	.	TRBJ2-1	CASSPGTSGYSYNEQFF	TGTGCCAGCAGCCCTGGGACTAGCGGGTACTCCTACAATGAGCAGTTCTTC
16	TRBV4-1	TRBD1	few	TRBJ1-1	CASSQGQGDWSTEAFF	TGCGCCAGCAGCCAAGGGCAGGGGGATTGGAGCACTGAAGCTTTCTTT
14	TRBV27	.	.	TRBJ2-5	CASSLNSGTETQYF	TGTGCCAGCAGTCTAAATTCCGGGACAGAGACCCAGTACTTC
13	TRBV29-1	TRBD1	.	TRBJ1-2	CSVGDRRNYGYTF	TGCAGCGTCGGGGACAGGAGAAACTATGGCTACACCTTC
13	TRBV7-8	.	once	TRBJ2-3	CASSLGGSDTQYF	TGTGCCAGCAGCTTAGGAGGGTCAGATACGCAGTATTTT
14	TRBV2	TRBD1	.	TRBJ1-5	CASSATGTDQPQHF	TGTGCCAGCAGCGCGACAGGGACGGATCAGCCCCAGCATTTT
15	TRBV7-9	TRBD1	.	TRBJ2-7	CASSSSGQGAYEQYF	TGTGCCAGCAGCTCCTCTGGGCAGGGGGCCTACGAGCAGTACTTC
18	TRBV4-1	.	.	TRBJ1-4	CASSQGRPLQIPNEKLFF	TGCGCCAGCAGCCAAGGTCGACCCCTACAGATACCTAATGAAAAACTGTTTTTT
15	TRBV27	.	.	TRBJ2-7	CASSLSSVGDYEQYF	TGTGCCAGCAGTTTATCGTCCGTAGGCGACTACGAGCAGTACTTC
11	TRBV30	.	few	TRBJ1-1	CAWRGDGVAFF	TGTGCCTGGAGGGGGGATGGTGTAGCTTTCTTT
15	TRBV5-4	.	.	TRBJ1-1	CASSLRGGRGTEAFF	TGTGCCAGCAGCTTGCGTGGGGGGCGGGGAACTGAAGCTTTCTTT
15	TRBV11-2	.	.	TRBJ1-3	CASSVQGMAGNTIYF	TGTGCCAGCAGCGTCCAGGGTATGGCTGGAAACACCATATATTTT
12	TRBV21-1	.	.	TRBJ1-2	CASSKLQRGYTF	TGTGCCAGCAGCAAATTGCAGCGTGGCTACACCTTC
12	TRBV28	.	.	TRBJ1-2	CASSLRLYGYTF	TGTGCCAGCAGTTTGCGTTTATACGGCTACACCTTC